These T cell receptor beta chains were read from a single sample in a study of T-cell memory formation after mild COVID-19. TCRdb reanalysed the 5' RACE reads using MiXCR and keeps one entry per CDR3 protein. This sample carries 470,000 or so distinct CDR3 sequences, roughly 23% of them seen once, and the ten largest clones take around an eighth. Sequencing was performed on PBMCs or a T cell subset sorted from them (not recorded which). The receptors stem from an adult woman who had mild COVID-19 (a few samples of this study predate the infection). Cell type and time point are not known. Each CDR3 is given with its conserved first and last residue. A D gene is named only where the DNA matches it firmly. Size values are once, few and many counts, or a class for expanded clones, and some rows have none.

>TRBV7-2|few|TRBJ2-3|TRBD2
CASSLSPVMASGTSTDTQYF
TGTGCCAGCAGCTTATCTCCGGTCATGGCTAGCGGCACTAGCACAGATACGCAGTATTTT
>TRBV11-2|NA|TRBJ2-1|NA
CASSPSIERVQFF
TGTGCCAGCAGCCCCTCCATTGAGCGGGTGCAGTTCTTC
>TRBV5-5|few|TRBJ2-4|NA
CASSFSQGSGKNIQYF
TGTGCCAGCAGCTTTTCCCAGGGAAGTGGCAAAAACATTCAGTACTTC
>TRBV27|NA|TRBJ2-1|TRBD2
CASTPGFIGTSGNEQFF
TGTGCCAGCACCCCGGGATTTATCGGGACTAGCGGCAATGAGCAGTTCTTC
>TRBV7-9|NA|TRBJ1-3|TRBD1
CASTLYRGRPAPSGNTIYF
TGTGCCAGCACCCTCTACAGGGGAAGACCGGCCCCCTCTGGAAACACCATATATTTT
>TRBV5-1|NA|TRBJ1-6|NA
CASSVGKESPLHF
TGCGCCAGCAGCGTGGGAAAGGAATCACCCCTCCACTTT
>TRBV7-9|NA|TRBJ2-7|NA
CASSFKGILHEQYF
TGTGCCAGCAGCTTCAAGGGGATCCTCCACGAGCAGTACTTC
>TRBV20-1|NA|TRBJ2-7|NA
CSAREAEYEQYF
TGCAGTGCTAGAGAGGCAGAATACGAGCAGTACTTC
>TRBV6-5|NA|TRBJ1-2|NA
CASSYGGNGYTF
TGTGCCAGCAGTTACGGGGGGAATGGCTACACCTTC
>TRBV11-3|NA|TRBJ2-2|NA
CASSLQGGRGELFF
TGTGCCAGCAGCTTACAGGGGGGCCGAGGGGAGCTGTTTTTT
>TRBV5-1|many|TRBJ2-7|NA
CASSLHRQSYEQYF
TGCGCCAGCAGCCTCCACCGACAGTCCTACGAGCAGTACTTC
>TRBV19|NA|TRBJ2-1|TRBD2
CASSSIAGGRNEQFF
TGTGCCAGTAGCTCAATAGCGGGGGGTCGCAATGAGCAGTTCTTC
>TRBV7-9|NA|TRBJ1-1|NA
CASSIEGAAAFF
TGTGCCAGCAGCATTGAAGGGGCTGCAGCTTTCTTT
>TRBV29-1|NA|TRBJ2-7|TRBD1
CSATRQGYEQYF
TGCAGCGCTACCCGACAGGGCTACGAGCAGTACTTC
>TRBV24-1|NA|TRBJ2-1|TRBD2
CATSDTITSGYNEQFF
TGTGCCACCAGTGATACGATCACTAGCGGTTACAATGAGCAGTTCTTC
>TRBV4-2|NA|TRBJ2-3|NA
CASSQSPAGLVADTQYF
TGTGCCAGCAGCCAATCCCCCGCGGGGTTGGTAGCAGATACGCAGTATTTT
>TRBV7-3|NA|TRBJ2-1|TRBD2
CASSIRTSGRDEQFF
TGTGCCAGCAGCATACGGACTAGCGGGAGGGATGAGCAGTTCTTC
>TRBV7-9|NA|TRBJ1-1|NA
CASSLVGRGKNTEAFF
TGTGCCAGCAGCTTAGTGGGCAGGGGCAAGAACACTGAAGCTTTCTTT
>TRBV7-2|NA|TRBJ2-3|TRBD2
CASSSRQREGVRTDTQYF
TGTGCCAGCAGCTCCCGACAGCGGGAGGGTGTTCGAACAGATACGCAGTATTTT
>TRBV15|NA|TRBJ2-1|NA
CATSSDGGEQFF
TGTGCCACCAGCTCGGATGGAGGCGAGCAGTTCTTC
>TRBV2|NA|TRBJ1-1|NA
CASSPKMVSTEAFF
TGTGCCAGCAGCCCGAAAATGGTCAGCACTGAAGCTTTCTTT
>TRBV7-3|few|TRBJ2-3|NA
CASSLGNVGKDTQYF
TGTGCCAGCAGCTTGGGTAATGTTGGAAAAGATACGCAGTATTTT
>TRBV24-1|NA|TRBJ2-1|TRBD1
CATSETGQGDNEQFF
TGTGCCACCAGCGAGACGGGACAGGGGGACAATGAGCAGTTCTTC
>TRBV20-1|NA|TRBJ2-1|TRBD2
CSAPGLAAYNEQFF
TGCAGTGCTCCAGGGCTAGCGGCCTACAATGAGCAGTTCTTC
>TRBV15|few|TRBJ2-1|NA
CATSSAEAPIPYNEQFF
TGTGCCACCAGCAGTGCGGAGGCACCAATCCCCTACAATGAGCAGTTCTTC
>TRBV12-3/TRBV12-4|once|TRBJ1-4|TRBD1
CASSPDREGEKLFF
TGTGCCAGCAGTCCCGACAGGGAGGGAGAAAAACTGTTTTTT
>TRBV12-3/TRBV12-4|NA|TRBJ1-4|NA
CASSPRDPRELNEKLFF
TGTGCCAGCAGTCCCCGCGACCCCCGGGAGCTCAATGAAAAACTGTTTTTT
>TRBV2|few|TRBJ1-1|NA
CASAQNTEAFF
TGTGCCAGCGCACAGAACACTGAAGCTTTCTTT
>TRBV7-9|NA|TRBJ2-6|NA
CASSLVRQGNSGANVLTF
TGTGCCAGCAGCTTAGTACGCCAGGGAAACTCTGGGGCCAACGTCCTGACTTTC
>TRBV7-2|few|TRBJ2-1|NA
CASSSPGVTERNEQFF
TGTGCCAGCAGCTCCCCAGGGGTGACGGAAAGAAATGAGCAGTTCTTC
>TRBV7-9|NA|TRBJ2-5|NA
CASSSTLGVVETQYF
TGTGCCAGCAGCTCAACCTTAGGAGTCGTAGAGACCCAGTACTTC
>TRBV7-2|NA|TRBJ2-1|NA
CASSVLQVGSSYNEQFF
TGTGCCAGCAGCGTACTACAGGTGGGGAGCTCCTACAATGAGCAGTTCTTC
>TRBV7-9|NA|TRBJ2-5|NA
CASSLRGQQSQETQYF
TGTGCCAGCAGCTTGCGGGGACAGCAGAGCCAAGAGACCCAGTACTTC
>TRBV30|NA|TRBJ2-7|NA
CAWKWAGSYEQYF
TGTGCCTGGAAGTGGGCAGGGTCGTACGAGCAGTACTTC
>TRBV18|NA|TRBJ2-3|TRBD1
CASPRSGQSTDTQYF
TGTGCCAGCCCACGTTCGGGACAGAGCACAGATACGCAGTATTTT
>TRBV15|NA|TRBJ2-7|NA
CATSRDWNEQYF
TGTGCCACCAGCAGAGATTGGAACGAGCAGTACTTC
>TRBV7-6|few|TRBJ1-4|NA
CASSLAAGATNEKLFF
TGTGCCAGCAGCTTAGCGGCTGGCGCAACTAATGAAAAACTGTTTTTT
>TRBV12-3/TRBV12-4|few|TRBJ2-1|NA
CASSFRSGWGSRDNEQFF
TGTGCCAGCAGTTTTCGGTCTGGGTGGGGGAGCCGAGACAATGAGCAGTTCTTC
>TRBV24-1|NA|TRBJ2-1|NA
CATSEATFNEQFF
TGTGCCACCAGTGAGGCGACTTTCAATGAGCAGTTCTTC
>TRBV5-5|NA|TRBJ2-3|NA
CASSRPLSADTQYF
TGTGCCAGCAGCCGCCCCCTTAGCGCAGATACGCAGTATTTT
>TRBV20-1|many|TRBJ2-3|NA
CSANFKGTVDTQYF
TGCAGTGCTAACTTCAAGGGTACGGTAGATACGCAGTATTTT
>TRBV4-1|NA|TRBJ2-5|NA
CASSNPPGQKYQETQYF
TGCGCCAGCAGCAACCCCCCGGGACAAAAGTACCAAGAGACCCAGTACTTC
>TRBV20-1|few|TRBJ1-1|NA
CSASEGNTEAFF
TGCAGTGCTAGTGAGGGGAACACTGAAGCTTTCTTT
>TRBV5-5|few|TRBJ2-1|NA
CASSARQSRNEQFF
TGTGCCAGCAGCGCGAGACAGTCGCGCAATGAGCAGTTCTTC
>TRBV24-1|few|TRBJ2-2|NA
CATSDLKGTMNTGELFF
TGTGCCACCAGTGATTTGAAGGGAACAATGAACACCGGGGAGCTGTTTTTT
>TRBV6-2/TRBV6-3|NA|TRBJ2-1|NA
CASSSLRGRSLNEQFF
TGTGCCAGCAGTAGCCTTCGGGGGAGAAGCCTCAATGAGCAGTTCTTC
>TRBV12-3/TRBV12-4|few|TRBJ2-2|NA
CASRTNTGELFF
TGTGCCAGCAGGACCAACACCGGGGAGCTGTTTTTT
>TRBV7-9|NA|TRBJ2-2|TRBD2
CASSPLAGGANTGELFF
TGTGCCAGCAGCCCCCTAGCGGGGGGGGCCAACACCGGGGAGCTGTTTTTT
>TRBV7-2|few|TRBJ1-2|TRBD1
CASSLFSGTGGTRDYGYTF
TGTGCCAGCAGCTTATTTTCCGGGACAGGGGGGACTCGGGACTATGGCTACACCTTC
>TRBV6-6|few|TRBJ1-2|TRBD1
CASTLGRGTGVDGYTF
TGTGCCAGCACGCTCGGACGGGGGACAGGGGTCGATGGCTACACCTTC
>TRBV23-1|NA|TRBJ2-7|TRBD1
CASSPGGRYEQYF
TGCGCCAGCAGCCCAGGGGGCAGGTACGAGCAGTACTTC
>TRBV7-3|NA|TRBJ2-5|NA
CASSLSAVEETQYF
TGTGCCAGCAGCTTATCGGCGGTGGAAGAGACCCAGTACTTC
>TRBV5-1|NA|TRBJ2-2|NA
CASSAGTRNTGELIF
TGCGCCAGCAGCGCCGGGACGAGAAACACCGGGGAGCTGATTTTT
>TRBV30|NA|TRBJ2-2|TRBD2
CAWIERESTGELFF
TGTGCCTGGATCGAGCGGGAGAGCACCGGGGAGCTGTTTTTT